The clone carrying this T cell receptor beta chain was seen only a few times. Its antigen is still unknown. The data derive from a study of T cell repertoires in cytomegalovirus infection. Study outcomes and limitations: CMV-specific TCR beta clonotypes restricted by HLA-C were the ones dominating the ex vivo response.

A single record per CDR3 protein comes from TCRdb applying MiXCR to the reads. The data show about 890,000 distinct CDR3 sequences, roughly 31% seen once. CDR1 is SEHNR, CDR2 FQNEAQ, per germline (reference sequence). Trimming cost V 5 bases and J 0 bases, with 14 bases left between them. The CDR3 covers 15 residues. The chain recombines TRBV7-9 with TRBJ2-7; weak D call: TRBD2 (6 bases). This sample comprised cultured CD8+ T cells from PBMCs, obtained from culture after CMV antigen stimulation. This sequence originates from a human donor in good health (CMV status not recorded). Some clones in this sample may be carry-over from other donors' samples. CDR3: CASSLPGGSSYEQYF. The DNA for the CDR3 is TGTGCCAGCAGCCTCCCCGGGGGAAGCTCCTACGAGCAGTACTTC.